This TCR beta chain was sequenced during a study of tumor and adjacent non-tumor tissue in lung cancer (dated by TCRdb to 2016 to 2018). Notes on the research overall: Of the cohort, 11 to 12 patients had adenocarcinoma, 2 had squamous cell carcinoma and 1 had small cell lung cancer. Among the 15 or so patients, ages ranged from about 31 to 76 years, approximately 10 were men and 5 were women, and disease was TNM stage I to III. In total, sequencing yielded approximately 130,000,000 productive TCRbeta reads, which works out to an average of approximately 4.2 million reads per sample. The study compared bulk TCRbeta repertoires between lung tumor tissue and matched distant non-tumor lung tissue from more than twelve lung cancer patients. Under 35 paired specimens, one tumor and one normal lung sample per patient, were profiled by TCRbeta CDR3 sequencing.

The library came from multiplex PCR. The sequencer was an Illumina HiSeq 2500. Following protocols modified from ARM-PCR, the researchers constructed TCRbeta libraries through three rounds of nested PCR with primers (Table S4). Before sequencing, PCR products of 200-500 bp were cut from the gel and purified using the QIAquick gel extraction kit. The original pipeline was this. Reads were cleaned using Trimmomatic, were merged into complete CDR3 sequences using FLASH, and were assigned to V(D)J germline segments using MiTCR. VDJtools was used to compute clonal diversity as the inverse Simpson's index. Productive reads were defined as in-frame sequences without a premature stop codon. TCRdb cleaned the public reads at Q25 with fastp, built clones with MiXCR and kept in-frame beta chains. Merged by CDR3 protein, the rows form single entries marked with the most common genes and DNA. It is TCRdb's table, rather than the study itself, that gives the V and J calls and clone size. The sample table lists more than 60,000 distinct CDR3 sequences, under 80% of them with a count of one. The top ten constitute approximately 12% of the sample.

On the study overall, not on this receptor specifically: Younger patients had significantly higher TCR diversity, and higher tumor TCR diversity was associated with shorter overall and disease-free survival. Neither the sequencing platform nor unique molecular identifiers are named or mentioned anywhere in the methods. With only approximately 16 patients in the cohort, the authors noted that larger samples and more detailed clinical data are needed. The top 100 clones made up a significantly larger cumulative share of the repertoire in normal lung than in tumor tissue. Significantly higher TCR diversity (inverse Simpson) was observed in tumor tissue than in normal lung tissue (approximately 430 vs 150, P = 0.0075, Mann-Whitney U test). Because peripheral blood was not sequenced, blood TCRbeta repertoires in the lung cancer patients of the study were not examined.

This clonotype is medium-sized (0.01 to 0.1%) in terms of sample share. Its antigen is unknown. No per-base quality is available; no much larger clone lies one base away. Bulk unsorted tissue served as the source for RNA extraction, and RNA quality was assessed using a NanoDrop ND-1000 and an Agilent 2100. Donors were newly diagnosed lung cancer patients admitted for thoracic surgery in China between August and November 2014, without prior chemotherapy. Patients with previous radiotherapy or chemotherapy, or with another concurrent cancer, were excluded from the study. Surgical tissue pieces of 1-2 cm3 were preserved in RNAlater solution and stored at -80 °C until use. The germline V gene supplies CDR1 MNHNS and CDR2 SASEGT. At the junction V is shortened by 3 bases and J by 7 bases, with 10 bases in between. The CDR3 runs 13 residues from the cysteine to the phenylalanine. Only the CDR3 part of the read is kept: 39 bases, read in frame from the first base.

The chain was built from TRBV6-1 and TRBJ2-4; the D gene cannot be named for sure. The sequence derives from a woman aged 45 to 65 with non-small cell lung cancer. The specimen was lung tumor tissue. Read as DNA, the sequence is TGTGCCAGCAGTGAGGGATTGGAGAACATTCAGTACTTC. The encoded protein is CASSEGLENIQYF.